The rows below give T cell receptor beta chains drawn from one sample of a study of T-cell reconstitution after alpha-beta-depleted transplantation in children. TCRdb passed the PCR reads through MiXCR, listing each CDR3 protein once. This table has about 980,000 distinct CDR3 sequences, about 26% appearing once. The sequences come from PBMCs, mostly from graft donor cells, collected 360 days after TCRalphabeta/CD19-depleted stem cell transplant. The receptor source for this set is a boy under two years old who had a stem cell transplant for SCID, so the T cells may come from the graft donor. CDR3s include the opening cysteine and the closing phenylalanine or tryptophan. Each record gives: J gene, V gene, D gene, clone size, CDR3 DNA, CDR3 protein. D genes are given only for firm matches. Clone sizes are given selectively: once, few, many, or a class where the clone is expanded.

J: TRBJ2-7; V: TRBV20-1; D: TRBD2; size: many; DNA: TGCAGTGCTAGCCCCGGGGGGGAATCCTACGAGCAGTACTTC; CDR3: CSASPGGESYEQYF
J: TRBJ1-2; V: TRBV7-8; D: NA; size: NA; DNA: TGTGCCAGCAGCTCCGGACTTTTAAGGCTGTCATTTTATGGCTACACCTTC; CDR3: CASSSGLLRLSFYGYTF
J: TRBJ1-5; V: TRBV28; D: NA; size: NA; DNA: TGTGCCAGCAGTTCCCTGGGAGGGTTCCTTCGGGGCCAGCCCCAGCATTTT; CDR3: CASSSLGGFLRGQPQHF
J: TRBJ1-5; V: TRBV20-1; D: TRBD1; size: few; DNA: TGCAGTGCTAACAGACAGGGGGCAGGGAATCAGCCCCAGCATTTT; CDR3: CSANRQGAGNQPQHF
J: TRBJ2-5; V: TRBV28; D: TRBD2; size: NA; DNA: TGTGCCAGCAGTTCCCCTAGCGGGGGGGGCCTCAGAGCCCAGTACTTC; CDR3: CASSSPSGGGLRAQYF
J: TRBJ2-2; V: TRBV10-3; D: NA; size: NA; DNA: TGTGCCATCAGTGGCCCCCCAGCGCTCACCGGGGAGCTGTTTTTT; CDR3: CAISGPPALTGELFF
J: TRBJ2-5; V: TRBV7-2; D: TRBD2; size: NA; DNA: TGTGCCAGCAGCCGAGCGGGGGCTTCCACCCAAGAGACCCAGTACTTC; CDR3: CASSRAGASTQETQYF
J: TRBJ1-5; V: TRBV20-1; D: TRBD1; size: NA; DNA: TGCAGTGCTGGGACAGGTCTTAGCAATCAGCCCCAGCATTTT; CDR3: CSAGTGLSNQPQHF
J: TRBJ2-3; V: TRBV7-8; D: TRBD2; size: NA; DNA: TGTGCCAGCAGACTGGGGGGGGCAGATACGCAGTATTTT; CDR3: CASRLGGADTQYF
J: TRBJ2-7; V: TRBV10-3; D: NA; size: few; DNA: TGTGCCATCAGTGACTTTGCTATTGGGGGGTGGCTCAACGAGCAGTACTTC; CDR3: CAISDFAIGGWLNEQYF
J: TRBJ2-7; V: TRBV4-1; D: NA; size: few; DNA: TGCGCCAGCAGCCAAGGTTTGGGTACAGCTAGCGAGCAGTACTTC; CDR3: CASSQGLGTASEQYF
J: TRBJ2-7; V: TRBV20-1; D: NA; size: few; DNA: TGCAGTGCTATGCGGGGTCCCTACGAGCAGTACTTC; CDR3: CSAMRGPYEQYF
J: TRBJ2-3; V: TRBV11-2; D: TRBD2; size: few; DNA: TGTGCCAGCAGCTTAAAAGTGCGGGGGGGGCAAGGCACAGATACGCAGTATTTT; CDR3: CASSLKVRGGQGTDTQYF
J: TRBJ1-1; V: TRBV12-3/TRBV12-4; D: TRBD1; size: NA; DNA: TGTGCCAGCCAGGCTCGGGGGACAGTCGAAGCTTTCTTT; CDR3: CASQARGTVEAFF
J: TRBJ2-5; V: TRBV15; D: TRBD2; size: NA; DNA: TGTGCCACCAGCCCTTACGGGGCTAGCGGGGAGACCCAGTACTTC; CDR3: CATSPYGASGETQYF
J: TRBJ2-7; V: TRBV7-6; D: NA; size: NA; DNA: TGTGCCAGCAGCTTAGACGCTGGCAGCTTCTCCTACGAGCAGTACTTC; CDR3: CASSLDAGSFSYEQYF
J: TRBJ1-2; V: TRBV6-1; D: NA; size: once; DNA: TGTGCCAGCAGGGGAAACAGAGGCTATGGCTACACCTTC; CDR3: CASRGNRGYGYTF
J: TRBJ2-5; V: TRBV3-1; D: NA; size: NA; DNA: TGTGCCAGCAGGCAAACAGGGGAGGGAGAGACCCAGTACTTC; CDR3: CASRQTGEGETQYF
J: TRBJ2-5; V: TRBV5-1; D: NA; size: NA; DNA: TGCGCCAGCCGACTGACAGGTCCTCATGAGACCCAGTACTTC; CDR3: CASRLTGPHETQYF
J: TRBJ2-2; V: TRBV10-3; D: NA; size: few; DNA: TGTGCCACTCGAGGAGGGTCCGGGGAGCTGTTTTTT; CDR3: CATRGGSGELFF
J: TRBJ1-1; V: TRBV3-1; D: NA; size: NA; DNA: TGTGCCAGCAGGCGGACAATGAACACTGAAGCTTTCTTT; CDR3: CASRRTMNTEAFF
J: TRBJ2-1; V: TRBV5-1; D: NA; size: few; DNA: TGCGCCAGCAGCCTCGACACCTCCACCTACAATGAGCAGTTCTTC; CDR3: CASSLDTSTYNEQFF
J: TRBJ2-1; V: TRBV15; D: NA; size: NA; DNA: TGTGCCACCAGCGGAGGCCCCGGCTACAATGAGCAGTTCTTC; CDR3: CATSGGPGYNEQFF
J: TRBJ1-4; V: TRBV4-3; D: NA; size: few; DNA: TGCGCCAGCAGCCAAGAGGTCAGGGAAAAACTGTTTTTT; CDR3: CASSQEVREKLFF
J: TRBJ1-1; V: TRBV5-1; D: NA; size: few; DNA: TGCGCCAGCAGCTTGGGCGATTCCGGCACTGAAGCTTTCTTT; CDR3: CASSLGDSGTEAFF
J: TRBJ2-1; V: TRBV9; D: NA; size: NA; DNA: TGTGCCAGCAGCGTAGGCATTTGGGGCAGCTCCTACAATGAGCAGTTCTTC; CDR3: CASSVGIWGSSYNEQFF
J: TRBJ2-3; V: TRBV12-3/TRBV12-4; D: NA; size: few; DNA: TGTGCCAGCAGTGCGACAAGGCCGACGCAGTATTTT; CDR3: CASSATRPTQYF
J: TRBJ1-2; V: TRBV3-1; D: TRBD1; size: NA; DNA: TGTGCCAGCAGCCCCCGGGACAGGGGACACAATGGCTACACCTTC; CDR3: CASSPRDRGHNGYTF
J: TRBJ2-2; V: TRBV6-5; D: TRBD1; size: few; DNA: TGTGCCAGCAGCTACAGGGGGCGTATCACCGGGGAGCTGTTTTTT; CDR3: CASSYRGRITGELFF
J: TRBJ1-1; V: TRBV3-1; D: NA; size: few; DNA: TGTGCCAGCAGCCAGCAGGGATTCAACACTGAAGCTTTCTTT; CDR3: CASSQQGFNTEAFF
J: TRBJ2-2; V: TRBV12-5; D: NA; size: few; DNA: TGTGCTAGTGGCCCCGGGACGTTGAACACCGGGGAGCTGTTTTTT; CDR3: CASGPGTLNTGELFF